This T cell receptor beta chain was profiled in a study of blood T cell repertoires in COVID-19. Study-wide context: PBMCs, B-cell-depleted T cells, or T cells provided the cDNA or gDNA that made up the material.

The method was immunoSEQ multiplex PCR; TCRdb's version includes in-frame clones alone and lacks a portion of them. Here the sample spans 110,000 or so clones, approximately 81% being singletons. Per germline, CDR1 MNHEY and CDR2 SVGAGI. The CDR3 consists of 13 residues. With 6 bases removed from V and 1 base from J, the gap between germline ends came to 10 bases. The rearrangement joins TRBV6-5 to TRBJ2-7; D perhaps matches TRBD1 (5 bases). The sequence was collected from a man aged 35 to 55 with acute or convalescent COVID-19. Specimen: peripheral blood. The CDR3 region is CASSAGISYEQYF. Here the CDR3 DNA reads TGTGCCAGCAGCGCAGGGATTTCCTACGAGCAGTACTTC.